This T cell receptor (beta chain) was captured in a study of blood T cell repertoires in COVID-19. CDR1 is MNHNY, CDR2 SVGAGI, per germline (reference sequence). V gave up 6 bases and J gave up 4 bases, with 16 bases separating them. The CDR3 consists of 15 residues. Sequencing used immunoSEQ multiplex PCR; TCRdb keeps in-frame clones, though not all of them. This sample yields roughly 50,000 clones, of which 70% to 90% are seen a single time; 28% belongs to the top ten. Sequenced sample: peripheral blood. V gene TRBV6-6 combines with J gene TRBJ1-5; possible D gene TRBD1, 6 bases. The TCR sequence derives from a human donor in a cohort sampled during active COVID-19. CDR3 region: CASRPSGDGNQPQHF. For the CDR3, the DNA is TGTGCCAGCAGACCGTCAGGGGACGGGAATCAGCCCCAGCATTTT.